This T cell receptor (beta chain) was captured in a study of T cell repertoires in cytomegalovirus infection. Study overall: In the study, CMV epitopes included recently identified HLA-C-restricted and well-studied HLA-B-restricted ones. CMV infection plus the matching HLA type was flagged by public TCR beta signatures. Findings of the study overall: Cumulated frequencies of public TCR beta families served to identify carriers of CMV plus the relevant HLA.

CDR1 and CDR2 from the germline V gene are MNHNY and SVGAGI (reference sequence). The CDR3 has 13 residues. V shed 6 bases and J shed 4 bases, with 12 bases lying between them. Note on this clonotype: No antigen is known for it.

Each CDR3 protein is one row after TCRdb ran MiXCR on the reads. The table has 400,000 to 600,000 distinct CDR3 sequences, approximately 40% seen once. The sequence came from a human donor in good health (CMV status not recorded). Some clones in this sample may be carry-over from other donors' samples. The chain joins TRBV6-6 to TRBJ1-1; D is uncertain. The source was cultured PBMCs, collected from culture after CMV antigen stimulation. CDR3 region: CASSPGWSTEAFF. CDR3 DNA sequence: TGTGCCAGCAGCCCCGGATGGAGCACTGAAGCTTTCTTT.